These T cell receptor beta chains were read from a single sample in a study of blood T cells in healthy people across ages. Each CDR3 protein gets one entry after TCRdb re-called the 5' RACE reads with MiXCR. The repertoire holds about 900,000 distinct CDR3 sequences, with around 62% as singletons. The sample was blood. These receptors originate from a man aged 25 to 40 in good health. Both conserved end residues are part of each CDR3. D genes are given only for firm matches. Part of the rows lack a size; the others show once, few, many or a class for expanded clones.

>TRBJ2-1|-|TRBV19|-
CASTGRTNYNEQFF
TGTGCCTCAACGGGGAGGACGAATTACAATGAGCAGTTCTTC
>TRBJ2-5|-|TRBV9|-
CASSVDQQETQYF
TGTGCCAGCAGCGTAGACCAACAAGAGACCCAGTACTTC
>TRBJ2-3|-|TRBV5-1|few
CASSLVASGTDTQYF
TGTGCCAGCAGCTTAGTCGCCAGCGGCACAGATACGCAGTATTTT
>TRBJ1-2|-|TRBV7-2|few
CASSPHRASNYGYTF
TGTGCCAGCAGCCCACATCGAGCTTCTAACTATGGCTACACCTTC
>TRBJ2-1|TRBD2|TRBV7-9|-
CASSPPGLAGNEQFF
TGTGCCAGCAGCCCCCCGGGACTAGCGGGGAACGAGCAGTTCTTC
>TRBJ1-2|-|TRBV10-3|-
CAISESNYGENYGYTF
TGTGCCATCAGTGAGTCAAATTACGGTGAGAACTATGGCTACACCTTC
>TRBJ2-7|TRBD2|TRBV5-1|-
CASSQTSGGTSYEQYF
TGCGCCAGCAGCCAAACTAGCGGGGGGACCTCCTACGAGCAGTACTTC
>TRBJ2-1|TRBD2|TRBV10-3|-
CASDLTSGGAVNEQFF
TGTGCCAGCGACCTTACTAGCGGGGGGGCGGTGAATGAGCAGTTCTTC
>TRBJ2-1|-|TRBV15|-
CATSRHREDEQFF
TGTGCCACCAGCCGTCACAGGGAGGATGAGCAGTTCTTC
>TRBJ2-1|-|TRBV7-8|-
CASSLAILTGEQFF
TGTGCCAGCAGCTTAGCGATTTTAACGGGTGAGCAGTTCTTC
>TRBJ2-7|TRBD2|TRBV28|-
CVSGEQRAGSEQYF
TGTGTCAGCGGGGAGCAAAGGGCAGGGTCCGAGCAGTACTTC
>TRBJ1-1|-|TRBV5-6|-
CASSLYGQLNTEAFF
TGTGCCAGCAGCTTGTACGGACAGTTGAACACTGAAGCTTTCTTT
>TRBJ2-1|TRBD2|TRBV10-3|few
CAISGPSGESYNEQFF
TGTGCCATCAGTGGGCCTAGCGGGGAGTCCTACAATGAGCAGTTCTTC
>TRBJ2-7|-|TRBV3-1|few
CASSQDSGGEQYF
TGTGCCAGCAGCCAAGATTCAGGAGGCGAGCAGTACTTC
>TRBJ1-2|-|TRBV29-1|-
CSVEDHGPDGYTF
TGCAGCGTTGAAGATCATGGGCCCGACGGCTACACCTTC
>TRBJ2-3|TRBD2|TRBV20-1|-
CSATKGLADRFYTDTQYF
TGCAGTGCGACCAAGGGACTAGCGGACCGCTTTTACACAGATACGCAGTATTTT
>TRBJ2-1|-|TRBV6-1|-
CASRTFHNEQFF
TGTGCCAGCAGGACATTTCACAATGAGCAGTTTTTC
>TRBJ1-2|TRBD1|TRBV4-3|once
CASSQEGQGHPGGYTF
TGCGCCAGCAGCCAAGAGGGACAGGGGCACCCTGGAGGCTACACCTTC
>TRBJ2-5|TRBD1|TRBV18|-
CASSPVYQGAEEQYF
TGTGCCAGCTCACCAGTCTACCAGGGGGCAGAAGAGCAGTACTTC
>TRBJ2-7|-|TRBV6-5|-
CASSYYFGGSYEQYF
TGTGCCAGCAGTTACTATTTCGGAGGCTCCTACGAGCAGTACTTC
>TRBJ1-5|TRBD1|TRBV19|-
CASMVQGSNQPQHF
TGTGCCAGTATGGTACAGGGGAGCAATCAGCCCCAGCATTTT
>TRBJ2-7|TRBD2|TRBV5-6|once
CASSPFAGGGAYEQYF
TGTGCCAGCAGCCCCTTCGCGGGCGGGGGAGCCTACGAGCAGTACTTC
>TRBJ2-7|TRBD1|TRBV7-2|-
CASSLDRDSSYEQYF
TGTGCCAGCAGCCTTGACAGGGATAGTTCCTACGAGCAGTACTTC
>TRBJ2-5|-|TRBV3-1|-
CASSQEHRETQYF
TGTGCCAGCAGCCAAGAACACCGGGAGACCCAGTACTTC
>TRBJ2-3|TRBD2|TRBV6-2/TRBV6-3|once
CASSDSGGPDTQYF
TGTGCCAGCAGTGACAGCGGGGGGCCAGATACGCAGTATTTT
>TRBJ2-7|TRBD2|TRBV20-1|-
CSAIKLYRLAGTYEQYF
TGCAGTGCCATTAAATTATACAGACTAGCGGGTACCTACGAGCAGTACTTC
>TRBJ2-1|TRBD1|TRBV4-2|few
CASSPWTGGNFNEQFF
TGTGCCAGCAGCCCCTGGACAGGGGGCAATTTCAATGAGCAGTTCTTC
>TRBJ2-4|TRBD2|TRBV5-1|-
CASMLAGARTTDIQYF
TGCGCCAGCATGCTAGCGGGGGCCCGAACTACGGACATTCAGTACTTC
>TRBJ2-1|-|TRBV7-2|-
CASSLLARVEQFF
TGTGCCAGCAGCTTACTGGCGAGGGTAGAGCAGTTCTTC
>TRBJ2-1|-|TRBV4-3|few
CASSQGTGHNEQFF
TGCGCCAGCAGCCAAGGGACTGGACACAATGAGCAGTTCTTC
>TRBJ1-2|-|TRBV7-2|-
CASSPVGGAHCGYTF
TGTGCCAGCAGCCCAGTCGGGGGCGCTCACTGTGGCTACACCTTC
>TRBJ2-7|TRBD2|TRBV6-5|-
CASCVGGGRYEQYF
TGTGCCAGCTGCGTCGGGGGGGGCCGCTACGAGCAGTACTTC
>TRBJ2-7|TRBD1|TRBV9|few
CASSVESGQGIYEQYF
TGTGCCAGCAGCGTAGAGAGTGGACAGGGTATCTACGAGCAGTACTTC
>TRBJ1-5|-|TRBV6-2/TRBV6-3|-
CASSYRSGNQPQHF
TGTGCCAGCAGTTACAGGTCGGGGAATCAGCCCCAGCATTTT
>TRBJ2-1|TRBD1|TRBV20-1|-
CSASGMGGQGNYEQFF
TGCAGTGCTAGTGGCATGGGGGGACAGGGGAATTATGAGCAGTTCTTC
>TRBJ1-2|-|TRBV27|few
CASSPRTATYGYTF
TGTGCCAGCAGTCCGCGGACGGCTACCTATGGCTACACCTTC
>TRBJ2-1|-|TRBV7-2|-
CASSYTGTSHNEQFF
TGTGCCAGCAGCTATACAGGGACTTCGCACAATGAGCAGTTCTTC
>TRBJ2-3|TRBD1|TRBV7-2|-
CASSSTGVDTDTQYF
TGTGCCAGCAGCTCGACAGGGGTGGACACAGATACGCAGTATTTT
>TRBJ2-1|TRBD1|TRBV11-2|few
CASSLYTGGEQFF
TGTGCCAGCAGCTTATATACAGGGGGTGAGCAGTTCTTC
>TRBJ2-5|-|TRBV4-3|few
CASSQDNGGRSEQYF
TGCGCCAGCAGCCAAGACAATGGGGGACGGTCAGAGCAGTACTTC
>TRBJ2-1|TRBD2|TRBV7-3|-
CASSLTSSGGGDNEQFF
TGTGCCAGCAGCTTAACGTCTAGCGGGGGGGGCGACAATGAGCAGTTCTTC